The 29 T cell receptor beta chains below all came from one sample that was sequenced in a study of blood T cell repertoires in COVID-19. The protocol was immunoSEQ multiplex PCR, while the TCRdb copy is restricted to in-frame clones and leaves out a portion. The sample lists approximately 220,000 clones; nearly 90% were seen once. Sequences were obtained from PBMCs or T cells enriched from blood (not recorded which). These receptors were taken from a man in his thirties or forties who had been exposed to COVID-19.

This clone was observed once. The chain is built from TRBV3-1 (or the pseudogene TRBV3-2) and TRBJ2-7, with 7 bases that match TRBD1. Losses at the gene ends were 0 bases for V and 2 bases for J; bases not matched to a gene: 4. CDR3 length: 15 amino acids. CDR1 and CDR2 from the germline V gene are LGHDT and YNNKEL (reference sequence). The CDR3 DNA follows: TGTGCCAGCAGCCAAGATTTTACAGGGGCCTACGAGCAGTACTTC. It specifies CASSQDFTGAYEQYF.

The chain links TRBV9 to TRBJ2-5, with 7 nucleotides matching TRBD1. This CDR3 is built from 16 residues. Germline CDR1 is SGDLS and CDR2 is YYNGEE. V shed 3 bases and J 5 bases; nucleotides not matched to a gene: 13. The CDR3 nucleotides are TGTGCCAGCAGCGGCACCGGGACAGCCACCAGGGAGACCCAGTACTTC. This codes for CASSGTGTATRETQYF. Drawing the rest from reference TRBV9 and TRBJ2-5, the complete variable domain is DSGVTQTPKHLITATGQRVTLRCSPRSGDLSVYWYQQSLDQGLQFLIQYYNGEERAKGNILERFSAQQFPDLHSELNLSSLELGDSALYFCASSGTGTATRETQYFGPGTRLLVL.

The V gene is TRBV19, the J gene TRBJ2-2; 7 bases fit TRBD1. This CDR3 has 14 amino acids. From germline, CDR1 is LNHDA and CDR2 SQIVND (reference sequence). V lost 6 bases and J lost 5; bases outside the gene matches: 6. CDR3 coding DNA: TGTGCCAGTAGGGGGACAGTATATACCGGGGAGCTGTTTTTT. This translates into CASRGTVYTGELFF.

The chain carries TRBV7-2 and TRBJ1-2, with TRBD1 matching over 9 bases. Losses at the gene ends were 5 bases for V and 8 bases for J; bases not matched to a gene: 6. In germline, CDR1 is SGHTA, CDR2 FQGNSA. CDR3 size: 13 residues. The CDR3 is CASSADRGNGYTF. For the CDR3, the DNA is TGTGCCAGCAGCGCGGACAGGGGAAACGGCTACACCTTC.

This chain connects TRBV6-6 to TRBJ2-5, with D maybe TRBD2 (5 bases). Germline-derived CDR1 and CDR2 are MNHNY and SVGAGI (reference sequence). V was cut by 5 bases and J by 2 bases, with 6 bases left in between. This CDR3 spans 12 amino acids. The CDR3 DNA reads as TGTGCCAGCAGTGGCGGGCAAGAGACCCAGTACTTC. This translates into CASSGGQETQYF.

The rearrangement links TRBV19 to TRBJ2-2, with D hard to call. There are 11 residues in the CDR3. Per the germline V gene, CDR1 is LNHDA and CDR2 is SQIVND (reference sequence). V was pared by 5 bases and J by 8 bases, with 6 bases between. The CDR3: CASSGAGELFF. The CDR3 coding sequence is TGTGCCAGTAGTGGAGCTGGGGAGCTGTTTTTT.

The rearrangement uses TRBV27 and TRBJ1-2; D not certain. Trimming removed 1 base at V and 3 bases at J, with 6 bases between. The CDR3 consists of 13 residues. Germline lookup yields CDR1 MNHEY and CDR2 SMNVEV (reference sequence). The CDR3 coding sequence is TGTGCCAGCAGTTTATATTCGGACTATGGCTACACCTTC. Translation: CASSLYSDYGYTF.

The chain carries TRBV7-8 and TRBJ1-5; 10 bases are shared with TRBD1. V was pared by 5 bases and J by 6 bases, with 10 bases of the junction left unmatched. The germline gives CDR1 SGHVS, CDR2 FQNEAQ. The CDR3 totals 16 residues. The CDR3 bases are TGTGCCAGCAGCGTACCGGGACAGGGGTTCGCTCAGCCCCAGCATTTT. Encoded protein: CASSVPGQGFAQPQHF.

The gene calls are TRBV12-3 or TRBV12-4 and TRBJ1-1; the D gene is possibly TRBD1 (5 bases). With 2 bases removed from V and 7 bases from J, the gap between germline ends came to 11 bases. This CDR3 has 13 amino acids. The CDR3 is CASSLTGTNEAFF. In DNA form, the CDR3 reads TGTGCCAGCAGTTTAACAGGAACAAATGAAGCTTTCTTT.

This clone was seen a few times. As DNA, the CDR3 is TGTGCCAGCAGCCAAGATAGCGGGGCCTACAATGAGCAGTTCTTC. Translation gives CASSQDSGAYNEQFF. The V and J genes are TRBV3-1 (or the pseudogene TRBV3-2) and TRBJ2-1, with TRBD2 matching over 8 bases. CDR1 and CDR2 from the germline V gene are LGHDT and YNNKEL (reference sequence). This CDR3 has 15 residues. The J segment lost 2 bases and the V segment lost 0 bases, leaving 0 bases of the junction unmatched.

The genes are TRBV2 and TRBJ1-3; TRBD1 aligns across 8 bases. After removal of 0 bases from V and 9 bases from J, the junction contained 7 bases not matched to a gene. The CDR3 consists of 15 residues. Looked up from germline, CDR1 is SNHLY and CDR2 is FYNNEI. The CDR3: CASSEAPGQGSTIYF. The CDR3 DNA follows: TGTGCCAGCAGTGAAGCGCCAGGACAGGGCTCCACCATATATTTT.

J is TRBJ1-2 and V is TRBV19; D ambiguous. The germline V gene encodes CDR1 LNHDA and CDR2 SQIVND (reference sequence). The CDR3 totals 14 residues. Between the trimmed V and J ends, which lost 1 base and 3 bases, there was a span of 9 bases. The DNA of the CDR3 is TGTGCCAGTAGTATAGGAACACGGGACTATGGCTACACCTTC. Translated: CASSIGTRDYGYTF.

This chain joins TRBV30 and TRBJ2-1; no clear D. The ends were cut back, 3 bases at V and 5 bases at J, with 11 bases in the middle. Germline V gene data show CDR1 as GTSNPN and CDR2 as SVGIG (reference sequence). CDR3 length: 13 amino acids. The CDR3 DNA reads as TGTGCCTGGAGCGCGACTCGAAACAATGAGCAGTTCTTC. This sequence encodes CAWSATRNNEQFF.

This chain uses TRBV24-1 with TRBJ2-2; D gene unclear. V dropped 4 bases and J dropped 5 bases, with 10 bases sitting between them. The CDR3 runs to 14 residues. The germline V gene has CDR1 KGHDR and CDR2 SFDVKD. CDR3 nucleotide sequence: TGTGCCACCAGTGACCGACTGGCGACCGGGGAGCTGTTTTTT. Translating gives CATSDRLATGELFF.

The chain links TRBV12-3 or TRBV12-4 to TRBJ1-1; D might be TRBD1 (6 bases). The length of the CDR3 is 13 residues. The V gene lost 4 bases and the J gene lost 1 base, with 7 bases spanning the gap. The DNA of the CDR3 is TGTGCCAGCAGTTGGACAGAGAACACTGAAGCTTTCTTT. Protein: CASSWTENTEAFF.

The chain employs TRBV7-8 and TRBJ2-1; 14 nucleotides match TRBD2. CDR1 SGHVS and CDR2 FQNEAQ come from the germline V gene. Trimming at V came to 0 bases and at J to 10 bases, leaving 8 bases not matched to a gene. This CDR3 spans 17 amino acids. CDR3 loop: CASSLAVTSGGAVEQFF. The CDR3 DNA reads TGTGCCAGCAGCTTAGCGGTGACTAGCGGGGGGGCCGTGGAGCAGTTCTTC.

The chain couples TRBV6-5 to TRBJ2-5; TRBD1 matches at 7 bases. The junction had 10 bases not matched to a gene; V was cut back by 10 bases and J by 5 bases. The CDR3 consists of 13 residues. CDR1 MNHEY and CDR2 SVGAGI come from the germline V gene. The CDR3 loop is CATLRQGGETQYF. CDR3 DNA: TGTGCCACTCTAAGACAGGGTGGGGAGACCCAGTACTTC.

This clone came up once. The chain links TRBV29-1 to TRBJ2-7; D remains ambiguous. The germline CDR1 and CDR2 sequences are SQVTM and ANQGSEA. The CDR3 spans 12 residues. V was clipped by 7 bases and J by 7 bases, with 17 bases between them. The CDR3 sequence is CSGRLPPGEQYF. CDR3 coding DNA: TGCAGCGGGAGACTCCCTCCTGGGGAGCAGTACTTC.

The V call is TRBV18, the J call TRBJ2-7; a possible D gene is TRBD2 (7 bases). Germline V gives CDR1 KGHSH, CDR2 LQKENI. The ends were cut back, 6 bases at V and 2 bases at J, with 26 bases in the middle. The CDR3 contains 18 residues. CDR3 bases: TGTGCCAGCTCGTCACCACGGGAGTTTTCGGGGGGCACCTACGAGCAGTACTTC. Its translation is CASSSPREFSGGTYEQYF.

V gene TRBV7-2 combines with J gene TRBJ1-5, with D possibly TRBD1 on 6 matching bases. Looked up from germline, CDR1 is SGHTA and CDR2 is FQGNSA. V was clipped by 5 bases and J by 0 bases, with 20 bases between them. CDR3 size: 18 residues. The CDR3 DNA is TGTGCCAGCAGCCCCCCTCAGGGGATGGCTAATAGCAATCAGCCCCAGCATTTT. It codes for CASSPPQGMANSNQPQHF.

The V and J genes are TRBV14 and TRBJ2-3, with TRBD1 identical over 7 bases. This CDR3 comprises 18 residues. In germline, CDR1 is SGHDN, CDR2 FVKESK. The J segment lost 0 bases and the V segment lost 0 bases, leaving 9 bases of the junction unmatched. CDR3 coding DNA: TGTGCCAGCAGCCAAGACCAAACAGGGGTCCGTAGCACAGATACGCAGTATTTT. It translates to CASSQDQTGVRSTDTQYF.

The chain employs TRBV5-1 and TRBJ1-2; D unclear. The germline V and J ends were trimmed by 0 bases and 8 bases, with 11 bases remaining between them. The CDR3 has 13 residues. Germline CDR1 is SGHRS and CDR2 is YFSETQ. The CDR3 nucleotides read TGCGCCAGCAGCTTGGTGGTGACGGAGGGCTACACCTTC. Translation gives CASSLVVTEGYTF.

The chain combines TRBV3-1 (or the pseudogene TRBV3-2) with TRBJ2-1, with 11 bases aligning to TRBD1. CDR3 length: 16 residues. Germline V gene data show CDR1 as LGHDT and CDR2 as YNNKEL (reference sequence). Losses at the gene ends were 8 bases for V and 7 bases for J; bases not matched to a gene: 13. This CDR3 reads CASGERTGGIRNEQFF. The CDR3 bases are TGTGCCAGCGGCGAAAGGACAGGGGGCATCAGGAATGAGCAGTTCTTC.

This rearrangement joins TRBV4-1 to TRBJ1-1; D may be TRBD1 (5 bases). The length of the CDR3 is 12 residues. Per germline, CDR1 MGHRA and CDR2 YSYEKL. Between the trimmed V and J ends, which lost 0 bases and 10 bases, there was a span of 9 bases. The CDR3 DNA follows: TGCGCCAGCAGCCAAGATGGCAGGGCAGCTTTCTTT. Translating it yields CASSQDGRAAFF.

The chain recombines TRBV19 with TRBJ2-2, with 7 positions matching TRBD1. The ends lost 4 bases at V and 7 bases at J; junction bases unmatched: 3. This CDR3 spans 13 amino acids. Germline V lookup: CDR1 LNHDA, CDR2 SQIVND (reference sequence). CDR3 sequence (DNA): TGTGCCAGTAGTAACACAGGGGACGGGGAGCTGTTTTTT. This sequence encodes CASSNTGDGELFF.

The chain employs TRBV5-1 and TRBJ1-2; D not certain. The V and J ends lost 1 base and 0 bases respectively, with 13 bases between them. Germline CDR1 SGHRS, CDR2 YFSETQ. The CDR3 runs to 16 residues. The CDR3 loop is CASSLFSSGTNYGYTF. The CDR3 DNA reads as TGCGCCAGCAGCTTGTTTTCGTCAGGTACTAACTATGGCTACACCTTC.

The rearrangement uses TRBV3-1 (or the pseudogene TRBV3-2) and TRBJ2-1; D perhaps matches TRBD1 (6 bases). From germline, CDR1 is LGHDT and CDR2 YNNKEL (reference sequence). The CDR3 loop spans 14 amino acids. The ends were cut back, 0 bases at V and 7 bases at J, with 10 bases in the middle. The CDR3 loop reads CASSQDSRGNEQFF. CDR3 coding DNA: TGTGCCAGCAGCCAAGATAGCAGGGGTAATGAGCAGTTCTTC.

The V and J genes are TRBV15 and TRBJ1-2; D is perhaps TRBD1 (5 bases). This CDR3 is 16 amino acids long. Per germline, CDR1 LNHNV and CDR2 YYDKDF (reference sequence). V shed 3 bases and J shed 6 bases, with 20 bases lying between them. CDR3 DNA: TGTGCCACCAGCAGGAGGGGCGGGACCTTAGTGGATGGCTACACCTTC. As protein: CATSRRGGTLVDGYTF.

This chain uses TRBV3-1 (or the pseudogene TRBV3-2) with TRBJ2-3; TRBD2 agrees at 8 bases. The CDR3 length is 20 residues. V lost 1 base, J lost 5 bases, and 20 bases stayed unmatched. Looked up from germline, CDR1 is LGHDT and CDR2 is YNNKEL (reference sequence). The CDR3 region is CASSQAGTLGGGSQEDTQYF. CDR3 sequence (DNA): TGTGCCAGCAGCCAAGCGGGGACCTTGGGCGGGGGGTCTCAGGAAGATACGCAGTATTTT.